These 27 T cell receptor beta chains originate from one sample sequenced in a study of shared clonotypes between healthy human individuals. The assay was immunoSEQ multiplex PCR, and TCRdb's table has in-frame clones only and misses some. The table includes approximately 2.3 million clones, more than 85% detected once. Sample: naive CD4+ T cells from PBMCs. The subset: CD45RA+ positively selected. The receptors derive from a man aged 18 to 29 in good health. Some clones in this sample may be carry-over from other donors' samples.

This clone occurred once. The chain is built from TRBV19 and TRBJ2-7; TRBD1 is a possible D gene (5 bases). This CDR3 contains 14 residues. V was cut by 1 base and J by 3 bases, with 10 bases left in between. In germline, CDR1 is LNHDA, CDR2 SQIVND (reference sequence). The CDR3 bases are TGTGCCAGTAGTATAGGGATAAGGGGCTACGAGCAGTACTTC. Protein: CASSIGIRGYEQYF. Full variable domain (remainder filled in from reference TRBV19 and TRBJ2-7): DGGITQSPKYLFRKEGQNVTLSCEQNLNHDAMYWYRQDPGQGLRLIYYSQIVNDFQKGDIAEGYSVSREKKESFPLTVTSAQKNPTAFYLCASSIGIRGYEQYFGPGTRLTVT.

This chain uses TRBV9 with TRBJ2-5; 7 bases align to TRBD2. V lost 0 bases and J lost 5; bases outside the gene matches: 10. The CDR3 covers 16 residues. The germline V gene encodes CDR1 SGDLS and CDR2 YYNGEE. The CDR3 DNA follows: TGTGCCAGCAGCGTAGCCCTTGCGGGAGAGGGGGAGACCCAGTACTTC. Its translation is CASSVALAGEGETQYF. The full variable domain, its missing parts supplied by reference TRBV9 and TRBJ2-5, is DSGVTQTPKHLITATGQRVTLRCSPRSGDLSVYWYQQSLDQGLQFLIQYYNGEERAKGNILERFSAQQFPDLHSELNLSSLELGDSALYFCASSVALAGEGETQYFGPGTRLLVL.

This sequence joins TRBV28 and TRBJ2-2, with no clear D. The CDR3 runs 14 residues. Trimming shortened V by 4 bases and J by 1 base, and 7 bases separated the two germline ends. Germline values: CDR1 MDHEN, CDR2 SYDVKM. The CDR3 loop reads CASSSWQNTGELFF. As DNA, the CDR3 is TGTGCCAGCAGTTCCTGGCAGAACACCGGGGAGCTGTTTTTT.

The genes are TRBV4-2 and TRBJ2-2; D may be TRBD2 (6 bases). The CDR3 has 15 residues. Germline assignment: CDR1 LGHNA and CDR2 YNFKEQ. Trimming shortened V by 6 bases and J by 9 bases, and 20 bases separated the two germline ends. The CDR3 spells CASSHQGIGGRELFF. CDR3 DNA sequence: TGTGCCAGCAGTCACCAAGGGATTGGAGGGAGGGAGCTGTTTTTT.

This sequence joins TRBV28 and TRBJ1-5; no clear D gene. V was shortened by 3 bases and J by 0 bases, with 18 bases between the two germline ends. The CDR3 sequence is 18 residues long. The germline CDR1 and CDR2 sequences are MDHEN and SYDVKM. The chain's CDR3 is CASSFTHYQTFSNQPQHF. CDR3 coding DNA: TGTGCCAGCAGTTTTACGCATTACCAGACCTTTAGCAATCAGCCCCAGCATTTT.

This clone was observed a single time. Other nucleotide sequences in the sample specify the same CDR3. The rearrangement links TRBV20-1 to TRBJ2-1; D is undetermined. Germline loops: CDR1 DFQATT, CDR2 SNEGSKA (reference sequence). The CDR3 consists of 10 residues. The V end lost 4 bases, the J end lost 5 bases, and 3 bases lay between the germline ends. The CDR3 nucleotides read TGCAGTGCTACTAACAATGAGCAGTTCTTC. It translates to CSATNNEQFF.

The CDR3 DNA sequence: TGTGCCAGTAGCGACAGACCCGGGACCCCTCTGACCCAGTACTTC. It translates to CASSDRPGTPLTQYF. This sequence joins TRBV19 and TRBJ2-5, with D perhaps given as TRBD1 or TRBD2 (5 bases each). The CDR3 is made up of 15 amino acids. CDR1 LNHDA and CDR2 SQIVND come from the germline V gene (reference sequence). With 6 bases removed from V and 7 bases from J, the gap between germline ends came to 21 bases.

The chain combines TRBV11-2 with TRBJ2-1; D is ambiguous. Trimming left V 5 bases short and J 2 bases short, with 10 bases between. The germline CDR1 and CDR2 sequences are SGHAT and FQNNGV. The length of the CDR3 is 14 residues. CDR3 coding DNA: TGTGCCAGCAGCGGGCTTAGCCCCTACAATGAGCAGTTCTTC. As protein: CASSGLSPYNEQFF.

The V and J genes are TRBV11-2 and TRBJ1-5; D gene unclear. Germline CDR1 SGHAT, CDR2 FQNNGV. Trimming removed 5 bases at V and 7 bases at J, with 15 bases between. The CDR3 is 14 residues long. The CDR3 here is CASSLLLRGQPQHF. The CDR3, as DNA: TGTGCCAGCAGCCTCCTTTTACGAGGCCAGCCCCAGCATTTT.

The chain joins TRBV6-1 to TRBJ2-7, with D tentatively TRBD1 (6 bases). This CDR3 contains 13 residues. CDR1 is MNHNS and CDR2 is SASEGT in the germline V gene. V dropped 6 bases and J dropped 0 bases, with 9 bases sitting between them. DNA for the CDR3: TGTGCCAGCAGATCGGACAGCTCCTACGAGCAGTACTTC. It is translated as CASRSDSSYEQYF.

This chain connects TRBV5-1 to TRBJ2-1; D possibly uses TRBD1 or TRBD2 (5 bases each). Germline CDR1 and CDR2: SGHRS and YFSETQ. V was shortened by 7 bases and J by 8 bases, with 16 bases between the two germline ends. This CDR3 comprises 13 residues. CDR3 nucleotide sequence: TGCGCCAGCTACGGGACGGCCGCCGATGAGCAGTTCTTC. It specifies CASYGTAADEQFF.

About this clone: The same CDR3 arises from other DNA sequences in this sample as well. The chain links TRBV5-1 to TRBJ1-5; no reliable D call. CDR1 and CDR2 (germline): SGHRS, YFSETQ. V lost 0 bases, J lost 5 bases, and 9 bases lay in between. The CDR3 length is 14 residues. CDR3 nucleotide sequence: TGCGCCAGCAGCTTGGCCGTGGGTGATCAGCCCCAGCATTTT. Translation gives CASSLAVGDQPQHF.

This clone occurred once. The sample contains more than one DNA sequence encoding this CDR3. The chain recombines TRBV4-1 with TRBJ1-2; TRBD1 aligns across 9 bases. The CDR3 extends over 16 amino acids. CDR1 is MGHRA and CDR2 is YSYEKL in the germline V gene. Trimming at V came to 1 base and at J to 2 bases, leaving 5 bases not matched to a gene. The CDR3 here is CASSQGGDRENYGYTF. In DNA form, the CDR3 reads TGCGCCAGCAGCCAAGGTGGGGACAGGGAGAACTATGGCTACACCTTC.

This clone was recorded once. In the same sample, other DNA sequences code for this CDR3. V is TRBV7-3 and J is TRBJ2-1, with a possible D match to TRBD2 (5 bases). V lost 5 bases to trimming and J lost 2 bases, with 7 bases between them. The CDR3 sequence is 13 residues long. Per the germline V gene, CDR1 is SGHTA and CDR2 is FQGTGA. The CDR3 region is CASSLGTYNEQFF. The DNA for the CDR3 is TGTGCCAGCAGCCTCGGGACCTACAATGAGCAGTTCTTC.

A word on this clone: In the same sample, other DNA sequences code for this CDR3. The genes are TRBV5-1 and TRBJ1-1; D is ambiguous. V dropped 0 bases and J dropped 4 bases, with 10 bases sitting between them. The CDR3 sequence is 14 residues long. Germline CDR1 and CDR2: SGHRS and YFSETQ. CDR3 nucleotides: TGCGCCAGCAGCTTGGTGGGCTCGGGCACTGAAGCTTTCTTT. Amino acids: CASSLVGSGTEAFF.

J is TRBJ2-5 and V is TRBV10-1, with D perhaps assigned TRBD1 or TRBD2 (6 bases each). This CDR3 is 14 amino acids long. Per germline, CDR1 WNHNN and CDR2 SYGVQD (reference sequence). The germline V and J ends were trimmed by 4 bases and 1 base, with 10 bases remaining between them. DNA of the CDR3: TGCGCCAGCAGTGCGGGGGACACCCAAGAGACCCAGTACTTC. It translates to CASSAGDTQETQYF.

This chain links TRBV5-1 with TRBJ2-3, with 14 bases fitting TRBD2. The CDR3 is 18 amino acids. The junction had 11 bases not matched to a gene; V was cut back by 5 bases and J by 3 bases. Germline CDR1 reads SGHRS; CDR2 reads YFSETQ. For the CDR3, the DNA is TGCGCCAGCAGGGGACTAGCGGGAGCGGTGAATGGGACAGATACGCAGTATTTT. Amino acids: CASRGLAGAVNGTDTQYF.

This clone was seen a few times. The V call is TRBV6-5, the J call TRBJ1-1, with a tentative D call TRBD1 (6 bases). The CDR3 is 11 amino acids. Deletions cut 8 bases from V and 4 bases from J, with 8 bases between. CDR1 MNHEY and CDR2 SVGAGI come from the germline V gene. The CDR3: CASLRGTEAFF. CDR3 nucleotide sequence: TGTGCCAGCCTCAGGGGCACTGAAGCTTTCTTT.

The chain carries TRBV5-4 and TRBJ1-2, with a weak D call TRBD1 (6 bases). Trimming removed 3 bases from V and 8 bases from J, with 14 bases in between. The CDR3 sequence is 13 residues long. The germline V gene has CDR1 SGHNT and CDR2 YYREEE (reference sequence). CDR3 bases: TGTGCCAGCAGCTCCGAAACAGGGACCGGCTACACCTTC. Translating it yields CASSSETGTGYTF.

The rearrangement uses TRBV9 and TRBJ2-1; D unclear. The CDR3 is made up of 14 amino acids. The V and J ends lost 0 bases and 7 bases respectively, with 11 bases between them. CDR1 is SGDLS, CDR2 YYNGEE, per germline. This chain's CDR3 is CASSVGSRMNEQFF. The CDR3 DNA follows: TGTGCCAGCAGCGTAGGGAGCCGAATGAATGAGCAGTTCTTC. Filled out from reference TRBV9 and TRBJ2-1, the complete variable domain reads DSGVTQTPKHLITATGQRVTLRCSPRSGDLSVYWYQQSLDQGLQFLIQYYNGEERAKGNILERFSAQQFPDLHSELNLSSLELGDSALYFCASSVGSRMNEQFFGPGTRLTVL.

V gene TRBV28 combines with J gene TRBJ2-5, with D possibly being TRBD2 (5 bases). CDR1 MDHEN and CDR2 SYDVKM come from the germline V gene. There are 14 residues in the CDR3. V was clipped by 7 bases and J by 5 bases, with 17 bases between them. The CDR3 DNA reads TGTGCCAGCAACGGGCAGGCCGGGGAGGAGACCCAGTACTTC. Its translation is CASNGQAGEETQYF.

CDR3 region: CAWSGGREGQESQETQYF. The DNA of the CDR3 is TGTGCCTGGAGTGGGGGGCGGGAGGGCCAGGAGTCTCAAGAGACCCAGTACTTC. The V call is TRBV30, the J call TRBJ2-5; 9 bases fit TRBD2. Germline assignment: CDR1 GTSNPN and CDR2 SVGIG (reference sequence). Trimming at V came to 1 base and at J to 2 bases, leaving 14 bases not matched to a gene. This CDR3 region has 18 residues.

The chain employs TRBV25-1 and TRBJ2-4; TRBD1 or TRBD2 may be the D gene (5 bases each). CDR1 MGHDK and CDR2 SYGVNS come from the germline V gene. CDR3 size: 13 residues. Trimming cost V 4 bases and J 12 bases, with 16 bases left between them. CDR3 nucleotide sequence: TGTGCCAGCAGTGCCGGCCGGGACCTGGGTCAGTACTTC. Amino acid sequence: CASSAGRDLGQYF.

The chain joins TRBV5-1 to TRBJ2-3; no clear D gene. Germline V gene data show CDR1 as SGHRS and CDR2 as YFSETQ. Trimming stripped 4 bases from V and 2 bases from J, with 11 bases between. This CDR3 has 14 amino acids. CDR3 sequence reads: CASSPPTITDTQYF. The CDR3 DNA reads TGCGCCAGCAGCCCCCCTACGATCACAGATACGCAGTATTTT.

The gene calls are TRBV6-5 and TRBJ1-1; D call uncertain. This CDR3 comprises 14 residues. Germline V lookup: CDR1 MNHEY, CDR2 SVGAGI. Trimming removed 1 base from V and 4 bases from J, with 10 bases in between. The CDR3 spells CASSYLGGGTEAFF. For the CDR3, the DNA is TGTGCCAGCAGTTACTTGGGAGGCGGCACTGAAGCTTTCTTT.

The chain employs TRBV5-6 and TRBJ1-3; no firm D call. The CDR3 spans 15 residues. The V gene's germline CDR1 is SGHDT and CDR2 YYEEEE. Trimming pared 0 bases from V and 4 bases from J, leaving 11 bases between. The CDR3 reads CASSLGPTGGNTIYF. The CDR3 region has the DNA TGTGCCAGCAGCTTGGGCCCAACGGGGGGAAACACCATATATTTT.

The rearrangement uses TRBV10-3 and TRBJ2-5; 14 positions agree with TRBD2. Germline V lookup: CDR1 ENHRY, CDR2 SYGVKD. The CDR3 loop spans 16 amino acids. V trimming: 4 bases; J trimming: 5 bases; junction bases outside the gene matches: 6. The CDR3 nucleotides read TGTGCCATCAGTGGGACTAGCGGGAGGAGGTCGGAGACCCAGTACTTC. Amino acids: CAISGTSGRRSETQYF.